Below, 12 T cell receptor beta chains from the same sample are listed, as sequenced in a study of shared clonotypes between healthy human individuals. Clones were sequenced by immunoSEQ multiplex PCR, and TCRdb holds only the in-frame ones, with some missing. The table records about 2.1 million clones, approximately 94% of them present only once. Naive CD8 cells lacked CD45RO and underwent positive selection for CCR7, leaving out terminally differentiated effector memory CD45RA+ cells. The specimen was naive CD8+ T cells from PBMCs. These receptors were taken from a man between 18 and 29 years old in good health. Some clones in this sample may be carry-over from other donors' samples.

V is TRBV7-8 and J is TRBJ2-1; 11 bases line up with TRBD2. Per the germline V gene, CDR1 is SGHVS and CDR2 is FQNEAQ. The CDR3 totals 16 residues. Trimming took 4 bases from V and 8 from J; bases not matched to a gene: 10. CDR3 sequence: CASSSYTSGSYDEQFF. The CDR3 DNA reads TGTGCCAGCAGCTCATACACTAGCGGGAGTTACGATGAGCAGTTCTTC.

The chain uses TRBV28 and TRBJ2-7; D perhaps matches TRBD1 (6 bases). V shed 6 bases and J shed 7 bases, with 19 bases lying between them. From germline, CDR1 is MDHEN and CDR2 SYDVKM. The CDR3 length is 14 residues. The CDR3 DNA is TGTGCCAGCAGCAGAATGAGGACAGCTAGGGAGCAGTACTTC. This codes for CASSRMRTAREQYF.

This chain connects TRBV11-2 to TRBJ2-7; TRBD1 matches 8 bases. V was pared by 0 bases and J by 5 bases, with 9 bases of the junction left unmatched. Looked up from germline, CDR1 is SGHAT and CDR2 is FQNNGV. This CDR3 region has 16 residues. CDR3 sequence reads: CASSLDLGTGSDEQYF. The CDR3 coding sequence is TGTGCCAGCAGCTTAGATCTAGGGACAGGTAGCGACGAGCAGTACTTC.

V usage is TRBV7-9 and J usage is TRBJ2-5; D is uncertain. The CDR3 extends over 14 amino acids. Deletions cut 4 bases from V and 3 bases from J, with 12 bases between. The germline CDR1 and CDR2 sequences are SEHNR and FQNEAQ (reference sequence). The CDR3 bases are TGTGCCAGCAGCTCCCCCCACTCAGAAGAGACCCAGTACTTC. Translation gives CASSSPHSEETQYF.

This chain links TRBV6-1 with TRBJ2-7; 7 positions agree with TRBD1. Germline-derived CDR1 and CDR2 are MNHNS and SASEGT. With 3 bases clipped from V and 3 bases from J, the junction kept 5 bases outside the gene matches. This CDR3 spans 14 amino acids. In DNA, the CDR3 is TGTGCCAGCAGTGATTATGGGACAGTCTACGAGCAGTACTTC. Encoded protein: CASSDYGTVYEQYF.

The chain joins TRBV28 to TRBJ2-7; D not certain. V shed 6 bases and J shed 6 bases, with 15 bases lying between them. Germline values: CDR1 MDHEN, CDR2 SYDVKM. The CDR3 length is 13 residues. CDR3 DNA: TGTGCCAGCAGCCCTGACGGCATCCCCGAGCAGTACTTC. Translated, it gives CASSPDGIPEQYF.

The table lists this clone with a count of one. The chain joins TRBV10-2 to TRBJ1-5; weak D call: TRBD1 (5 bases). The germline gives CDR1 WSHSY, CDR2 SAAADI. The germline V and J ends were trimmed by 4 bases and 7 bases, with 11 bases remaining between them. The CDR3 spans 13 residues. The CDR3 DNA reads TGCGCCAGCAGTGGGAGGGGAGGGCAGCCCCAGCATTTT. Its translation is CASSGRGGQPQHF.

CDR3 amino acids: CAWSVKPPAETQYF. CDR3 nucleotide sequence: TGTGCCTGGAGTGTAAAGCCTCCGGCAGAGACCCAGTACTTC. V gene TRBV30 combines with J gene TRBJ2-5; D unresolved. Trimming stripped 0 bases from V and 4 bases from J, with 12 bases between. Per the germline V gene, CDR1 is GTSNPN and CDR2 is SVGIG (reference sequence). The CDR3 totals 14 residues.

Remarks on this clone: Within the sample, other DNA sequences also encode this same CDR3. The rearrangement links TRBV28 to TRBJ2-5; D is ambiguous. The length of the CDR3 is 11 residues. Germline V lookup: CDR1 MDHEN, CDR2 SYDVKM. V was trimmed by 1 base and J by 5 bases, leaving 2 bases between them. CDR3 nucleotide sequence: TGTGCCAGCAGTTTATTGGAGACCCAGTACTTC. Protein: CASSLLETQYF.

The chain employs TRBV7-6 and TRBJ2-5; D is possibly TRBD1 or TRBD2 (5 bases each). Germline V gene sequence: CDR1 SGHVS, CDR2 FNYEAQ. The CDR3 covers 12 residues. Trimming pared 2 bases from V and 5 bases from J, leaving 6 bases between. The DNA of the CDR3 is TGTGCCAGCAGCTTAAGGGACGAGACCCAGTACTTC. This codes for CASSLRDETQYF. The full variable domain, in which reference TRBV7-6 and TRBJ2-5 provide the parts outside the CDR3, is GAGVSQSPRYKVTKRGQDVALRCDPISGHVSLYWYRQALGQGPEFLTYFNYEAQQDKSGLPNDRFSAERPEGSISTLTIQRTEQRDSAMYRCASSLRDETQYFGPGTRLLVL.

This chain uses TRBV6-5 with TRBJ2-3; weak D call: TRBD1 (6 bases). V lost 2 bases to trimming and J lost 0 bases, with 9 bases between them. This CDR3 has 15 residues. CDR1 is MNHEY and CDR2 is SVGAGI in the germline V gene. CDR3 sequence reads: CASSYRQESTDTQYF. DNA for the CDR3: TGTGCCAGCAGTTACAGACAGGAGAGCACAGATACGCAGTATTTT.

The rearrangement links TRBV7-8 to TRBJ2-5; D perhaps matches TRBD1 (5 bases). The V gene lost 3 bases and the J gene lost 5 bases, with 16 bases spanning the gap. Germline values: CDR1 SGHVS, CDR2 FQNEAQ. The CDR3 runs 15 residues. CDR3 sequence reads: CASSFNPRGRETQYF. CDR3 DNA sequence: TGTGCCAGCAGCTTTAATCCTAGGGGAAGGGAGACCCAGTACTTC.